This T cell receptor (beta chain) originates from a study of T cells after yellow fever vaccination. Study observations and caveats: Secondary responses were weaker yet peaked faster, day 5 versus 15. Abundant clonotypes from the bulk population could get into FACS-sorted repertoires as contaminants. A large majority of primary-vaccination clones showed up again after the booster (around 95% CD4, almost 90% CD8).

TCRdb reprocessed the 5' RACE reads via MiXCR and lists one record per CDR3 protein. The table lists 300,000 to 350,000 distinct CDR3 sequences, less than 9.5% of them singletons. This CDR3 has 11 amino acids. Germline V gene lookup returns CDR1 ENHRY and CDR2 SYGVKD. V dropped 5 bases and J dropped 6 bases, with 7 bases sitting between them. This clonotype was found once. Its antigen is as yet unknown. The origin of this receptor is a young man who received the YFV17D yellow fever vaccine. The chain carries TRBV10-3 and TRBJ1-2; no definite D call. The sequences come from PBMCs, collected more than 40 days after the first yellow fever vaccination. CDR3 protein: CAISNEDGYTF. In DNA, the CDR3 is TGTGCCATCAGTAACGAGGATGGCTACACCTTC.